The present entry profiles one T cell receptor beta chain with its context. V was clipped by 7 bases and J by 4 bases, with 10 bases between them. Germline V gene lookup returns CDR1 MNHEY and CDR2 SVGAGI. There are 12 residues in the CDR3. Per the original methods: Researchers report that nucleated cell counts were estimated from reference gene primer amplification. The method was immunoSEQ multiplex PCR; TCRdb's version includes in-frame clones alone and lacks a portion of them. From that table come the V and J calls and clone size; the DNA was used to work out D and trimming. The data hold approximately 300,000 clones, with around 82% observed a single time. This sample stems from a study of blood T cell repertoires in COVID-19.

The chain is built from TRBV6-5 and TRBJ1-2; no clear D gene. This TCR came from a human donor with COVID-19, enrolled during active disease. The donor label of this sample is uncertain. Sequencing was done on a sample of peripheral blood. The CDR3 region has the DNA TGTGCCAGCAAGTCCACGGGCTATGGCTACACCTTC. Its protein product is CASKSTGYGYTF.